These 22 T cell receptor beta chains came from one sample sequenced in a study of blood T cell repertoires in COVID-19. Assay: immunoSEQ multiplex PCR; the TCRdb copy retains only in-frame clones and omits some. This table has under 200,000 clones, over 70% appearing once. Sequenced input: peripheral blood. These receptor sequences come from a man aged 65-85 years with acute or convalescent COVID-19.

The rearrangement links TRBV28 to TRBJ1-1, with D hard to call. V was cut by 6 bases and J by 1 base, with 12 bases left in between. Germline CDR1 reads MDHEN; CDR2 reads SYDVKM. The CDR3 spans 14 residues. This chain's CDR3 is CASRGTEGNTEAFF. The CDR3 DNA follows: TGTGCCAGCAGAGGAACTGAGGGGAACACTGAAGCTTTCTTT.

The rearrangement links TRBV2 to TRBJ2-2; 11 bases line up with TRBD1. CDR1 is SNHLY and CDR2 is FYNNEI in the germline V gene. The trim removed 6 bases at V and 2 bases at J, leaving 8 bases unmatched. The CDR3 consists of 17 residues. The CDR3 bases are TGTGCCAGCAGGGGGACAGGGGGACCATCTAACACCGGGGAGCTGTTTTTT. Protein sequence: CASRGTGGPSNTGELFF.

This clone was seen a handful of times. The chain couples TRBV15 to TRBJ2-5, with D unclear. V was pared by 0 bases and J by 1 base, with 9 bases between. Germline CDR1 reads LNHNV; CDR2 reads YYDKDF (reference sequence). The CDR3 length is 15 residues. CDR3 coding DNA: TGTGCCACCAGCAGAGATTTGGCGGTCCAAGAGACCCAGTACTTC. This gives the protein CATSRDLAVQETQYF.

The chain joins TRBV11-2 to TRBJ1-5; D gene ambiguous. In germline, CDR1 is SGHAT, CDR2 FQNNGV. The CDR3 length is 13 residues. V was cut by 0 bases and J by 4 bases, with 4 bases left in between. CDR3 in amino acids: CASSLDRNQPQHF. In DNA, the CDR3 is TGTGCCAGCAGCTTAGATCGGAATCAGCCCCAGCATTTT.

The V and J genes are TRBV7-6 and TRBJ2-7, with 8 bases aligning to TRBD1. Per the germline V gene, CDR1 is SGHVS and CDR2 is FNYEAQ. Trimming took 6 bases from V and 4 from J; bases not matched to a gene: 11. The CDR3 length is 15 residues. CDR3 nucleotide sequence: TGTGCCAGCAGTCGGCAGGGGGCTCGCCCTTACGAGCAGTACTTC. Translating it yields CASSRQGARPYEQYF.

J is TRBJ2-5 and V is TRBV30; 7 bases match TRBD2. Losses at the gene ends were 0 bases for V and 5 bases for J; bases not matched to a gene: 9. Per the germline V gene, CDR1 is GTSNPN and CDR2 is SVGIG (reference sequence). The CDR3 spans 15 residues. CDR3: CAWSVWGRVRETQYF. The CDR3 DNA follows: TGTGCCTGGAGTGTTTGGGGGAGGGTTCGGGAGACCCAGTACTTC.

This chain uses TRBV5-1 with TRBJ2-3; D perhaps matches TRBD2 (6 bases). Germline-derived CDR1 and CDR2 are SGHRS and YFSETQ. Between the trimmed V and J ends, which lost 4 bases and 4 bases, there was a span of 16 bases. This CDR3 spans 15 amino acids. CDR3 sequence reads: CASSVNWGESDTQYF. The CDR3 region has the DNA TGCGCCAGCAGCGTGAACTGGGGGGAATCAGATACGCAGTATTTT. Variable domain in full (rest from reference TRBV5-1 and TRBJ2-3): KAGVTQTPRYLIKTRGQQVTLSCSPISGHRSVSWYQQTPGQGLQFLFEYFSETQRNKGNFPGRFSGRQFSNSRSEMNVSTLELGDSALYLCASSVNWGESDTQYFGPGTRLTVL.

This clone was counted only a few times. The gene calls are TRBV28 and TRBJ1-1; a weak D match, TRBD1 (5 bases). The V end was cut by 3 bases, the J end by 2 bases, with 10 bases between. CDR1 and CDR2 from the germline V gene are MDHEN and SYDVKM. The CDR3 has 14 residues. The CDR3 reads CASSLGQKNTEAFF. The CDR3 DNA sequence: TGTGCCAGCAGTTTGGGGCAGAAAAACACTGAAGCTTTCTTT.

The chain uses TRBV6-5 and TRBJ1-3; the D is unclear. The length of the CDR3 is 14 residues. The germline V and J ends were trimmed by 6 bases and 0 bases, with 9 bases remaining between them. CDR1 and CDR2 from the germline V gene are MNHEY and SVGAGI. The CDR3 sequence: CASRTVLSGNTIYF. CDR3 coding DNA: TGTGCCAGCAGAACAGTGCTCTCTGGAAACACCATATATTTT.

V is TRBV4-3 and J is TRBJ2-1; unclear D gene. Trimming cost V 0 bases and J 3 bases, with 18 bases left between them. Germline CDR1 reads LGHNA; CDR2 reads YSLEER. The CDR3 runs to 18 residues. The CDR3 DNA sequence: TGCGCCAGCAGCCAAGATAGGTCCCTAGGCCTTTTCTACAATGAGCAGTTCTTC. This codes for CASSQDRSLGLFYNEQFF.

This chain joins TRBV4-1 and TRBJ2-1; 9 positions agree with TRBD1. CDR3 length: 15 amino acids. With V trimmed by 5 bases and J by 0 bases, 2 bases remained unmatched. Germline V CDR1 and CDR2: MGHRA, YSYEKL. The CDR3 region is CASSRDRDSYNEQFF. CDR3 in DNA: TGCGCCAGCAGCAGGGACAGGGACTCCTACAATGAGCAGTTCTTC.

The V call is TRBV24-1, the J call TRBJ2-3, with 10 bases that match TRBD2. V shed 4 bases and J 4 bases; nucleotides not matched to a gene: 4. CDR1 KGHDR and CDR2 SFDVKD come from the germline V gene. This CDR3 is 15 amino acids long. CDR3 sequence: CATSEHGTSADTQYF. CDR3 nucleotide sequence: TGTGCCACCAGTGAGCATGGGACTAGCGCAGATACGCAGTATTTT.

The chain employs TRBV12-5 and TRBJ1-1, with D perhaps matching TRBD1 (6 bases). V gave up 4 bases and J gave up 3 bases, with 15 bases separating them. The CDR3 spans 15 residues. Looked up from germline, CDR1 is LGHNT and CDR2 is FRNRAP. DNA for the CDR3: TGTGCTAGTGGTTCTCAGGGGTTCTCCGACACTGAAGCTTTCTTT. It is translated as CASGSQGFSDTEAFF.

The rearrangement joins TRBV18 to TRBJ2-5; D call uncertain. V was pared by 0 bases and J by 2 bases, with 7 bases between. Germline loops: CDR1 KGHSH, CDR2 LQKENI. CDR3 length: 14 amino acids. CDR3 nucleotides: TGTGCCAGCTCACCACCGTCAGGACAAGAGACCCAGTACTTC. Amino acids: CASSPPSGQETQYF.

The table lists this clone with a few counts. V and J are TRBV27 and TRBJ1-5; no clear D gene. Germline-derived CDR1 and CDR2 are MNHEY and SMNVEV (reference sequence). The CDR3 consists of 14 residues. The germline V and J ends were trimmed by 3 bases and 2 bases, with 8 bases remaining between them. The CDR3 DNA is TGTGCCAGCAGTTTCTCAGTGGGCAATCAGCCCCAGCATTTT. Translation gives CASSFSVGNQPQHF.

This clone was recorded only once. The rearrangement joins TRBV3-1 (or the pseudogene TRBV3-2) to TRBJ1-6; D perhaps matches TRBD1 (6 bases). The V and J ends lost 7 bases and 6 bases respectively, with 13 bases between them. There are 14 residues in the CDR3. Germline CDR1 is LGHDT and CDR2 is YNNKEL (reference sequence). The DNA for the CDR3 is TGTGCCAGCACCTTGACAGGAGGTAATTCACCCCTCCACTTT. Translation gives CASTLTGGNSPLHF.

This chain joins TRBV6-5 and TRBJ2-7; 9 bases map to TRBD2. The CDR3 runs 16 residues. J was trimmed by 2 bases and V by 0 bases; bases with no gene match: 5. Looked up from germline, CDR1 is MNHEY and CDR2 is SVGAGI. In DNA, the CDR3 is TGTGCCAGCAGTTACTCCCTGACTAGCGGTGCCTACGAGCAGTACTTC. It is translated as CASSYSLTSGAYEQYF.

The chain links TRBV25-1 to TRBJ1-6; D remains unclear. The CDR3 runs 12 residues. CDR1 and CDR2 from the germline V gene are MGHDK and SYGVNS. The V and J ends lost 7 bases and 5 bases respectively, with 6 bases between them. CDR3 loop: CASNENNSPLHF. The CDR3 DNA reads TGTGCCAGCAACGAGAATAATTCACCCCTCCACTTT.

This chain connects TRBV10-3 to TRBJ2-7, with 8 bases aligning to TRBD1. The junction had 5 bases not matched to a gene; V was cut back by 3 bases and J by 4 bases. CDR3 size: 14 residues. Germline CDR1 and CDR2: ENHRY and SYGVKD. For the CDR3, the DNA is TGTGCCATCAGTGATGGGGACAGGTCGTACGAGCAGTACTTC. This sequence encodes CAISDGDRSYEQYF.

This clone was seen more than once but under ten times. Written as DNA, the CDR3 is TGTGCCAGCTCCCTAGCTTCGTCGGGCTATGAAAAACTGTTTTTT. Protein sequence: CASSLASSGYEKLFF. V is TRBV18 and J is TRBJ1-4; D gene unclear. The CDR3 has 15 amino acids. The ends were cut back, 6 bases at V and 6 bases at J, with 17 bases in the middle. Germline lookup yields CDR1 KGHSH and CDR2 LQKENI.

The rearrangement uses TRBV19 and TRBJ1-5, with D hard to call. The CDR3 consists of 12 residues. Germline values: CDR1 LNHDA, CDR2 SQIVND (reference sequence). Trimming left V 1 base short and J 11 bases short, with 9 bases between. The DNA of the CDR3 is TGTGCCAGTAGTATAGGAGGTGTGGCCCAGCATTTT. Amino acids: CASSIGGVAQHF.

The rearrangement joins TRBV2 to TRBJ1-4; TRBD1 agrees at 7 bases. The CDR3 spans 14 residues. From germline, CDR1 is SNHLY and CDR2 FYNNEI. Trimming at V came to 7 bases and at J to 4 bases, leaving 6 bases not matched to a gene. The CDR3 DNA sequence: TGTGCCAGCACCCTGGGACAGATTAATGAAAAACTGTTTTTT. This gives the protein CASTLGQINEKLFF.